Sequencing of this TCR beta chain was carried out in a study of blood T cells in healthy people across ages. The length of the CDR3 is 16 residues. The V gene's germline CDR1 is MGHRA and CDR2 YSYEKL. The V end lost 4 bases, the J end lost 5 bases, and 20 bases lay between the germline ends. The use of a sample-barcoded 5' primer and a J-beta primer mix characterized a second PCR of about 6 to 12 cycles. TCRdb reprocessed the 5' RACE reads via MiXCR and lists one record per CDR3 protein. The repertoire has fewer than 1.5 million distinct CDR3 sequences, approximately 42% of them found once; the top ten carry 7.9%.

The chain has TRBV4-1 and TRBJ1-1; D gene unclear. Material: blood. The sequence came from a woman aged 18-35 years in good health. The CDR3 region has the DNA TGCGCCAGCAGCCTGATTATGGACGTAGGAGGGACTGAAGCTTTCTTT. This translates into CASSLIMDVGGTEAFF.